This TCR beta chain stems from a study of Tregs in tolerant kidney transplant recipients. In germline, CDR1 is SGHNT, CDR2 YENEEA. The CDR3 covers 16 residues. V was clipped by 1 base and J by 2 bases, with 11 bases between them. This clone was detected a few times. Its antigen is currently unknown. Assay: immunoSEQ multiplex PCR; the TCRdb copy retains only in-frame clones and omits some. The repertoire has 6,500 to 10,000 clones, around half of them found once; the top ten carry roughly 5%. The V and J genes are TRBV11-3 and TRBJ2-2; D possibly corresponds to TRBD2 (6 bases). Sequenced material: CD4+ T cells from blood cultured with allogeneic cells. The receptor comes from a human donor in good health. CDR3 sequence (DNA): TGTGCCAGCAGCTTAGGACTAGGCGGAAACACCGGGGAGCTGTTTTTT. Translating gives CASSLGLGGNTGELFF. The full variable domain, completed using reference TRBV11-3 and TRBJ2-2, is EAGVVQSPRYKIIEKKQPVAFWCNPISGHNTLYWYLQNLGQGPELLIRYENEEAVDDSQLPKDRFSAERLKGVDSTLKIQPAELGDSAVYLCASSLGLGGNTGELFFGEGSRLTVL.